These T cell receptor beta chains were read from a single sample in a study of blood T cell repertoires in COVID-19. TCRdb keeps only in-frame clones here, not all; method: immunoSEQ multiplex PCR. There are over 150,000 clones in the sample; around 83% occur only once, and 9% to 13% lies in the top ten. Material for sequencing was peripheral blood. The receptors here all came from an older woman with COVID-19, enrolled during active disease. Each CDR3 is given with its conserved first and last residue. The order of the fields is J gene, CDR3 length, clone size, V gene, D gene, CDR3 DNA, CDR3 protein. The D gene is left open where the match is weak. The size field is filled for only some rows; it gives once, few, many or a size class.

>TRBJ2-3|13|.|TRBV27|.
TGTGCCAGCAGTTTGAGGGCAGCAGATACGCAGTATTTT
CASSLRAADTQYF
>TRBJ2-5|17|.|TRBV19|.
TGTGCCAGTAGTATGGTGAGCGGGTCTGCCACCTGGGAGACCCAGTACTTC
CASSMVSGSATWETQYF
>TRBJ2-1|16|.|TRBV15|TRBD2
TGTGCCACCAGCAGAGAGAGAACGGGAGGCACCTATGAGCAGTTCTTC
CATSRERTGGTYEQFF
>TRBJ1-4|13|.|TRBV6-6|.
TGTGCCAGCAAAAGTAGCGGGGGTGAAAAACTGTTTTTT
CASKSSGGEKLFF
>TRBJ2-6|15|once|TRBV19|TRBD1
TGTGCCAGTAGTGCCACAGGGGCTGGGGCCAACGTCCTGACTTTC
CASSATGAGANVLTF
>TRBJ2-1|19|.|TRBV18|.
TGTGCCAGCTCCCCAAGCGGACGGGGATGGGGTCTGGGTAAAAATGAGCAGTTCTTC
CASSPSGRGWGLGKNEQFF
>TRBJ2-1|14|.|TRBV2|.
TGTGCCAGCAGTGAGGGAGCATTCCCCAATGAGCAGTTCTTC
CASSEGAFPNEQFF
>TRBJ1-3|15|few|TRBV7-9|.
TGTGCCAGCAGCTTAGTCTTGTCGGCTGGAAACACCATATATTTT
CASSLVLSAGNTIYF
>TRBJ1-2|13|.|TRBV11-2|.
TGTGCCAGCAGCTCCCGGGTGAACTATGGCTACACCTTC
CASSSRVNYGYTF
>TRBJ2-2|15|.|TRBV5-1|.
TGCGCCAGCAGCTTGTCCGGGACTGCAACCGGGGAGCTGTTTTTT
CASSLSGTATGELFF
>TRBJ1-1|16|.|TRBV11-2|TRBD1
TGTGCCAGCAGCTCATACAGGGGCCGTAGAACGACTGAAGCTTTCTTT
CASSSYRGRRTTEAFF
>TRBJ2-7|17|.|TRBV10-3|.
TGTGCCATCAGTGAGTCATGGTTAGGGGGACCAGCCTACGAGCAGTACTTC
CAISESWLGGPAYEQYF
>TRBJ2-1|13|.|TRBV12-3/TRBV12-4|.
TGTGCCAGCAGTTTCATCTCCGACACTGAGCAGTTCTTC
CASSFISDTEQFF
>TRBJ1-4|13|.|TRBV12-3/TRBV12-4|.
TGTGCCAGCAGCCGGGGAACTAATGAAAAACTGTTTTTT
CASSRGTNEKLFF
>TRBJ1-4|16|once|TRBV29-1|TRBD1
TGCAGCGTTGAAGCCCAGGGGGGTAACTTCGGTGAAAAACTGTTTTTT
CSVEAQGGNFGEKLFF
>TRBJ1-1|14|.|TRBV11-2|.
TGTGCCAGCAGCTTAACCATGGCGAACACTGAAGCTTTCTTT
CASSLTMANTEAFF
>TRBJ1-5|12|.|TRBV3-1/TRBV3-2|.
TGTGCCAGCAGCCATCGGGGTCAGCCCCAGCATTTT
CASSHRGQPQHF
>TRBJ1-2|13|.|TRBV6-4|TRBD1
TGTGCCACCCGGCCCTCAGGGACAGCTGGCTACACCTTC
CATRPSGTAGYTF
>TRBJ2-5|11|.|TRBV18|.
TGTGCCAGCTCACCCCTCGAGACCCAGTACTTC
CASSPLETQYF
>TRBJ1-1|9|once|TRBV29-1|.
TGCAGCGTCGTGCCAGGCGCTTTCTTT
CSVVPGAFF
>TRBJ1-6|15|few|TRBV5-1|.
TGCGCCAGCAGCTTGCGGCAGGGGCATAATTCACCCCTCCACTTT
CASSLRQGHNSPLHF
>TRBJ1-5|16|.|TRBV7-9|.
TGTGCCAGCAGCTTAACCGTCAGGGGAATCAATCAGCCCCAGCATTTT
CASSLTVRGINQPQHF
>TRBJ1-2|15|.|TRBV5-1|TRBD1
TGCGCCAGCAGCTTAAGAGACAGGGGAGGGGATGGCTACACCTTC
CASSLRDRGGDGYTF
>TRBJ2-1|13|few|TRBV9|TRBD1
TGTGCCAGCAGCCGGACAGGGCGGAATGAGCAGTTCTTC
CASSRTGRNEQFF
>TRBJ1-1|15|.|TRBV7-3|.
TGTGCCAGCAGCCTACAACAGGGCATGAACACTGAAGCTTTCTTT
CASSLQQGMNTEAFF
>TRBJ2-1|15|.|TRBV2|TRBD1
TGTGCCAGCAGTGACGGCAGGGGGCTGCACAATGAGCAGTTCTTC
CASSDGRGLHNEQFF
>TRBJ1-1|13|few|TRBV12-3/TRBV12-4|.
TGTGCCAGCAGTACGACCGAGAGGACTGAAGCTTTCTTT
CASSTTERTEAFF